The rows below give T cell receptor beta chains drawn from one sample of a study of regulatory T cells in long-lasting Graves disease. TCRdb reprocessed the multiplex PCR reads with MiXCR, giving one entry per CDR3 protein. In the table there are about 660,000 distinct CDR3 sequences, about 32% of which are singletons. This material consisted of peripheral blood mononuclear cells (PBMCs), taken when the disease was refractory, from a patient treated with antithyroid drugs. The origin of the receptors is a female donor with Graves disease. CDR3s include the opening cysteine and the closing phenylalanine or tryptophan. D genes are given only for firm matches. Expanded clones get a size class; other rows say once, few or many, or leave the size out.

CDR3 length | J gene | V gene | clone size | D gene | CDR3 DNA | CDR3 protein
13 | TRBJ2-7 | TRBV27 | many | TRBD2 | TGTGCCAGCAGTTCCGGGACTACCTACGAGCAGTACTTC | CASSSGTTYEQYF
15 | TRBJ1-6 | TRBV7-9 | NA | NA | TGTGCCAGCAGCCCAACCGTGGGTGACATTGGTCCCCTCCACTTT | CASSPTVGDIGPLHF
13 | TRBJ1-5 | TRBV6-1 | NA | NA | TGTGCCAGTACCGGTGGGGACAATCAGCCCCAGCATTTT | CASTGGDNQPQHF
15 | TRBJ1-5 | TRBV2 | NA | NA | TGTGCCAGCAGTGAAGGGGCGGGGGGCAATCAGCCCCGGCATTTT | CASSEGAGGNQPRHF
12 | TRBJ2-5 | TRBV20-1 | NA | NA | TGCAGTGCTAGCTGGTCTCAAGAGACCCAGTACTTC | CSASWSQETQYF
17 | TRBJ1-5 | TRBV6-1 | few | TRBD1 | TGTGCCAGCAGAAACAGGGGTTCAGGATATAGCAATCAGCCCCAGCATTTT | CASRNRGSGYSNQPQHF
18 | TRBJ1-5 | TRBV19 | NA | NA | TGTGCCAGTAGTCCGTACTACAACCGGGTCGTGGGCAATCAGCCCCAGCATTTT | CASSPYYNRVVGNQPQHF
16 | TRBJ2-7 | TRBV7-3 | NA | NA | TGTGCCAGCAGCTTAGCGGCCCGACGGGGCTACTACGAGCAGTACTTC | CASSLAARRGYYEQYF
17 | TRBJ2-2 | TRBV6-1 | NA | NA | TGTGCCAGCAGTGCATTGGCGGCTCCTTTTAACACCGGGGAGCTGTTTTTT | CASSALAAPFNTGELFF
14 | TRBJ1-1 | TRBV12-3/TRBV12-4 | few | NA | TGTGCCAGCCAACTCGGGGGGCGGAACACTGAAGCTTTCTTT | CASQLGGRNTEAFF
13 | TRBJ1-5 | TRBV20-1 | many | NA | TGCAGTGCTAGAGTGGGGGGGAATCAGCCCCAGCATTTT | CSARVGGNQPQHF
14 | TRBJ1-1 | TRBV12-3/TRBV12-4 | NA | NA | TGTGCCAGCAGTTTAGGAAGGGGACGGTCTGAAGCTTTCTTT | CASSLGRGRSEAFF
15 | TRBJ2-2 | TRBV6-1 | NA | TRBD2 | TGTGCCAGCAGGAAGCCCGGGACTAAAAGCGGGGAGCTGTTTTTT | CASRKPGTKSGELFF
16 | TRBJ2-5 | TRBV4-1 | NA | TRBD2 | TGCGCCAGCAGCCAAGATCGACTAGCGGGAGGGGAGACCCAGTACTTC | CASSQDRLAGGETQYF
13 | TRBJ2-5 | TRBV7-6 | NA | NA | TGTGCCAGCAGCTTAGAGCCTGCTGAGACCCAGTACTTC | CASSLEPAETQYF
13 | TRBJ2-5 | TRBV20-1 | NA | TRBD2 | TGCAGTGCCAGCGGGCTAGCGGAAGAGACCCAGTACTTC | CSASGLAEETQYF
16 | TRBJ1-1 | TRBV6-1 | NA | NA | TGTGCCAGCAGCTCCCGGCGACAGTATTTGAACACTGAAGCTTTCTTT | CASSSRRQYLNTEAFF
14 | TRBJ1-6 | TRBV11-2 | few | NA | TGTGCCAGCAGCTTTGATCGGAGGAATTCACCCCTCCACTTT | CASSFDRRNSPLHF
16 | TRBJ2-2 | TRBV12-5 | NA | NA | TGTGCTAGTGGTTTGCCCGGGGGTCTACCGGCCGGGGAGCTGTTTTTT | CASGLPGGLPAGELFF
14 | TRBJ2-5 | TRBV11-1 | many | NA | TGTGCCAGCAGCTTAACCAGCCTCCAAGAGACCCAGTACTTC | CASSLTSLQETQYF
14 | TRBJ1-2 | TRBV20-1 | few | TRBD1 | TGCAGTGCTAGTCCCTTGACAGGGAACTATGGCTACACCTTC | CSASPLTGNYGYTF
11 | TRBJ1-5 | TRBV2 | NA | NA | TGTGCCAGCAAGTGGGGTGGGCCCCAGCATTTT | CASKWGGPQHF
13 | TRBJ2-5 | TRBV30 | NA | NA | TGTGCCTGGAGTGAGTCCGGGGTTCGGACCCAGTACTTC | CAWSESGVRTQYF
11 | TRBJ1-2 | TRBV20-1 | many | NA | TGCAGTGCTCAGTCTAACTATGGCTACACCTTC | CSAQSNYGYTF
15 | TRBJ1-5 | TRBV15 | NA | NA | TGTGCCACCAGCAGAGATCGGGGGGAGCATCAGCCCCAGCATTTT | CATSRDRGEHQPQHF
18 | TRBJ2-2 | TRBV9 | few | TRBD1 | TGTGCCAGCAGCGTAGATCCGGGACAGGGGGCGAACACCGGGGAGCTGTTTTTT | CASSVDPGQGANTGELFF
13 | TRBJ2-2 | TRBV27 | NA | NA | TGTGCCAGCAGTTCAGGGTTTACCGGGGAGCTGTTTTTT | CASSSGFTGELFF
14 | TRBJ2-5 | TRBV29-1 | few | TRBD1 | TGCAGCGGATCAGGGGGCGGCCAACAAGAGACCCAGTACTTC | CSGSGGGQQETQYF
12 | TRBJ2-5 | TRBV29-1 | many | NA | TGCAGCGTTGGTGGGGGCCAAGAGACCCAGTACTTC | CSVGGGQETQYF
12 | TRBJ2-3 | TRBV2 | NA | NA | TGTGCCAGCAGCTACTCCGACTCTACGCAGTATTTT | CASSYSDSTQYF
15 | TRBJ1-1 | TRBV5-1 | few | NA | TGCGCCACCGGACCGGGCCATAGGGGGAACACTGAAGCTTTCTTT | CATGPGHRGNTEAFF
18 | TRBJ1-1 | TRBV13 | NA | TRBD1 | TGTGCCAGCAGCTTAGAGGGACAGGGGGAAGTTATGAACACTGAAGCTTTCTTT | CASSLEGQGEVMNTEAFF
16 | TRBJ1-1 | TRBV5-1 | few | NA | TGCGCCAGCAGCTTGGTGCCGCATCGGTGGGGCACTGAAGCTTTCTTT | CASSLVPHRWGTEAFF
14 | TRBJ1-2 | TRBV27 | few | NA | TGTGCCAGCAGCCAAGCCGACAGGAACTATGGCTACACCTTC | CASSQADRNYGYTF
14 | TRBJ1-2 | TRBV6-1 | many | NA | TGTGCCAGCAGTGAAGGCCCCCGGGGAGATGGCTACACCTTC | CASSEGPRGDGYTF
14 | TRBJ2-7 | TRBV3-1 | NA | NA | TGTGCCAGCAGCCAAGTCCAGGCGGAGGGAGAGCAGTACTTC | CASSQVQAEGEQYF
14 | TRBJ1-2 | TRBV5-1 | NA | NA | TGCGCCAGCAGCCGACAGTCAATCAACTATGGCTACACCTTC | CASSRQSINYGYTF
17 | TRBJ2-5 | TRBV12-5 | many | NA | TGTGCTAGTGGTTTGGTACTTGGCGGGACTTACCGAGAGACCCAGTACTTC | CASGLVLGGTYRETQYF
16 | TRBJ1-5 | TRBV12-3/TRBV12-4 | many | NA | TGTGCCAGCAGTTTCGCGGGGAAAGGAGGGACTCAGCCCCAGCATTTT | CASSFAGKGGTQPQHF
14 | TRBJ2-2 | TRBV12-3/TRBV12-4 | few | NA | TGTGCCGTCCACAGGGAGCTGAACACCGGGGAGCTGTTTTTT | CAVHRELNTGELFF
16 | TRBJ2-7 | TRBV12-3/TRBV12-4 | few | NA | TGTGCCAGCAGGTCCCTAAGCGGGCCAACGACCTACGAGCAGTACTTC | CASRSLSGPTTYEQYF
16 | TRBJ1-1 | TRBV5-1 | few | NA | TGCGCCAGCAGCTTGGAAGGACAGCGAATTGCCACTGAAGCTTTCTTT | CASSLEGQRIATEAFF
16 | TRBJ1-2 | TRBV3-1 | NA | NA | TGTGCCAGCAGCCAAGGTGGACGGGGGATGTCGGATGGCTACACCTTC | CASSQGGRGMSDGYTF
15 | TRBJ2-2 | TRBV28 | many | NA | TGTGCCAGCAGTTTACCAAGCGGAGGCACCGGGGAGCTGTTTTTT | CASSLPSGGTGELFF
15 | TRBJ1-1 | TRBV6-2/TRBV6-3 | few | TRBD1 | TGTGCCAGCAGTGATCAGGGGGCCATGAACACTGAAGCTTTCTTT | CASSDQGAMNTEAFF
17 | TRBJ1-2 | TRBV5-5 | NA | TRBD1 | TGTGCCAGCAGCCCGGGACAGGGAGTACAGAAAGGGGATGGCTACACCTTC | CASSPGQGVQKGDGYTF
17 | TRBJ2-1 | TRBV27 | few | NA | TGTGCCAGCAGTTTGGGGGTTAGCTCCCTTCAATACAATGAGCAGTTCTTC | CASSLGVSSLQYNEQFF
12 | TRBJ1-2 | TRBV6-1 | NA | NA | TGTGCCAGCAGTCCTACTTTCTATGGCTACACCTTC | CASSPTFYGYTF
22 | TRBJ1-2 | TRBV2 | few | TRBD1 | TGTGCCAGCAGTGAAGCGCTTTTGGGCATACCGGGACAGGGGGTAGGCAGCTATGGCTACACCTTC | CASSEALLGIPGQGVGSYGYTF
16 | TRBJ2-5 | TRBV20-1 | NA | TRBD2 | TGCAGTGCTTTGGGACTAGCGGGAGGGCCGGGGGAGACCCAGTACTTC | CSALGLAGGPGETQYF
16 | TRBJ2-7 | TRBV6-1 | NA | TRBD2 | TGTGCCAGCAGAAAGACTAGCGGGAGGGGCTCCTACGAGCAGTACTTC | CASRKTSGRGSYEQYF
15 | TRBJ1-2 | TRBV25-1 | many | TRBD1 | TGTGCCAGCAGTGATTGGTCCAGGGGGCGAAATGGCTACACCTTC | CASSDWSRGRNGYTF
12 | TRBJ1-2 | TRBV30 | few | NA | TGTGCCTGGAATGCAGGCGCAGGAGGCTACACCTTC | CAWNAGAGGYTF
17 | TRBJ1-1 | TRBV28 | many | TRBD1 | TGTGCCAGCGGCCGGGACAGGGGCACACTAATGAACACTGAAGCTTTCTTT | CASGRDRGTLMNTEAFF
15 | TRBJ1-1 | TRBV11-2 | NA | TRBD1 | TGTGCCAGCAGAAGTACAGGGGGACTTAACACTGAAGCTTTCTTT | CASRSTGGLNTEAFF